These 3 T cell receptor beta chains share one sample of origin, sequenced in a study of graft-versus-host responses after intestinal transplantation. Measured with immunoSEQ multiplex PCR; TCRdb has only the in-frame clones, and not every one. The data show under 130,000 clones, approximately 93% seen once. Their cognate antigens are unknown. Here the sequenced sample was unstimulated CD8+ T cells sorted from spleen or lymph node cells, taken before intestinal transplant. Source of these receptors: a human donor who received an intestinal transplant.

The genes are TRBV13 and TRBJ2-7, with TRBD2 matching 11 bases. Germline CDR1 is PRHDT and CDR2 is FYEKMQ (reference sequence). Trimming removed 5 bases from V and 0 bases from J; junction bases left unmatched: 3. The CDR3 has 15 amino acids. CDR3 protein: CASSNSGGASYEQYF. Written as DNA, the CDR3 is TGTGCCAGCAGCAATAGCGGGGGGGCCTCCTACGAGCAGTACTTC. The full variable domain, completed using reference TRBV13 and TRBJ2-7, is AAGVIQSPRHLIKEKRETATLKCYPIPRHDTVYWYQQGPGQDPQFLISFYEKMQSDKGSIPDRFSAQQFSDYHSELNMSSLELGDSALYFCASSNSGGASYEQYFGPGTRLTVT.

The rearrangement joins TRBV4-1 to TRBJ2-1; 8 bases are a match to TRBD2. The CDR3 runs 16 residues. V gave up 1 base and J gave up 3 bases; unmatched junction bases: 5. Germline-derived CDR1 and CDR2 are MGHRA and YSYEKL. CDR3 loop: CASSQGRGGLYNEQFF. For the CDR3, the DNA is TGCGCCAGCAGCCAAGGACGGGGGGGTCTCTACAATGAGCAGTTCTTC.

The chain joins TRBV7-9 to TRBJ2-3; 11 positions match TRBD2. The CDR3 covers 17 residues. The germline gives CDR1 SEHNR, CDR2 FQNEAQ (reference sequence). With 3 bases clipped from V and 0 bases from J, the junction kept 5 bases outside the gene matches. The CDR3 region has the DNA TGTGCCAGCAGCTTCGGGGGGACTAGCGGTAGCACAGATACGCAGTATTTT. As protein: CASSFGGTSGSTDTQYF.